This T cell receptor (beta chain) was sequenced for a study of shared clonotypes between healthy human individuals. Study details: CD8 memory received one plate per donor, CD8 naive two, CD4 memory three and CD4 naive three.

This clone was detected once. The test was conducted at deep level. The table came from immunoSEQ multiplex PCR; TCRdb's copy has only in-frame clones and leaves some out. Here the sample spans over 1.4 million clones, roughly 96% being singletons. Participating donors were healthy, HIV-negative adults free of recent acute infections or vaccinations. The CDR3 runs to 13 residues. V was clipped by 5 bases and J by 5 bases, with 13 bases between them. Germline V CDR1 and CDR2: SGHTA, FQGNSA. This clonotype was obtained from a man aged 30-40 years in good health. Sequencing was performed on naive CD4+ T cells sorted from blood. The subset here: CD45RA+ positively selected. The chain employs TRBV7-2 and TRBJ2-7; a possible D gene is TRBD1 (6 bases). This CDR3 is CASSPYRVNEQYF. The CDR3 bases are TGTGCCAGCAGCCCGTACAGGGTTAACGAGCAGTACTTC.